The 15 T cell receptor beta chains below were found in one sample sequenced in a study of cytomegalovirus exposure and HLA in healthy donors. Here immunoSEQ multiplex PCR was the method, and the copy in TCRdb shows in-frame clones only, minus some. The sample includes about 200,000 clones, more than 65% seen only once; the top ten take 10% to 15%. Source material: PBMCs. The receptors derive from a woman aged 25 to 39 in good health and CMV-seropositive.

This clone was seen more than once but under ten times. The CDR3 sequence is CASSIEPQSVGYTF. For the CDR3, the DNA is TGTGCCAGTAGTATCGAACCCCAGTCAGTTGGCTACACCTTC. The genes are TRBV19 and TRBJ1-2; unclear D gene. The germline V gene has CDR1 LNHDA and CDR2 SQIVND (reference sequence). Trimming took 3 bases from V and 7 from J, leaving 15 bases between them. The CDR3 spans 14 residues.

The chain is built from TRBV2 and TRBJ1-3, with 9 bases matching TRBD1. Germline V gene lookup returns CDR1 SNHLY and CDR2 FYNNEI. The V segment lost 5 bases and the J segment 2 bases; nucleotides outside the gene matches: 4. The CDR3 length is 15 residues. CDR3 nucleotide sequence: TGTGCCAGCAGTATCCGGACAGGGGCTGGAAACACCATATATTTT. Protein sequence: CASSIRTGAGNTIYF.

The J gene is TRBJ1-2, the V gene TRBV7-2; a possible D gene is TRBD1 (5 bases). V was trimmed by 5 bases and J by 5 bases, leaving 15 bases between them. This CDR3 has 14 residues. The V gene's germline CDR1 is SGHTA and CDR2 FQGNSA. CDR3 nucleotide sequence: TGTGCCAGCAGCGAGAGAAGGGGAGGATATGGCTACACCTTC. Residues: CASSERRGGYGYTF.

This clone appeared a few times. The CDR3 nucleotides read TGTGCCAGCAGCCAAGGTTCTTCGGGGAACACTGAAGCTTTCTTT. Its protein is CASSQGSSGNTEAFF. The chain uses TRBV4-2 and TRBJ1-1, with D unclear. With 1 base removed from V and 1 base from J, the gap between germline ends came to 10 bases. Per the germline V gene, CDR1 is LGHNA and CDR2 is YNFKEQ. The CDR3 totals 15 residues.

This clone showed up just once. The chain combines TRBV6-5 with TRBJ2-3, with D unresolved. Trimming removed 2 bases from V and 3 bases from J, with 12 bases in between. Germline V CDR1 and CDR2: MNHEY, SVGAGI. The CDR3 is 15 amino acids. The CDR3 is CASSYDGSITDTQYF. CDR3 in DNA: TGTGCCAGCAGTTACGACGGGTCTATAACAGATACGCAGTATTTT.

The sample holds one count of this clone. The J gene is TRBJ2-5, the V gene TRBV6-1, with no clear D. Trimming shortened V by 4 bases and J by 2 bases, and 8 bases separated the two germline ends. The CDR3 has 13 amino acids. Looked up from germline, CDR1 is MNHNS and CDR2 is SASEGT. The DNA for the CDR3 is TGTGCCAGCAGTGCCAGGCCGCAAGAGACCCAGTACTTC. This encodes CASSARPQETQYF.

This rearrangement joins TRBV7-2 to TRBJ2-7, with D perhaps matching TRBD2 (6 bases). V was clipped by 1 base and J by 4 bases, with 14 bases between them. This CDR3 is built from 15 residues. Per the germline V gene, CDR1 is SGHTA and CDR2 is FQGNSA. The CDR3 nucleotides are TGTGCCAGCAGCTTAGTGGCGGGGTCCCATTACGAGCAGTACTTC. It encodes CASSLVAGSHYEQYF.

In this sample, this clone turned up a few times. J is TRBJ1-2 and V is TRBV2; D unclear. From germline, CDR1 is SNHLY and CDR2 FYNNEI. V lost 5 bases to trimming and J lost 2 bases, with 6 bases between them. This CDR3 is built from 12 residues. Here the CDR3 reads CASSSQNYGYTF. Written as DNA, the CDR3 is TGTGCCAGCAGTTCACAGAACTATGGCTACACCTTC.

The CDR3 DNA reads TGTGCCAGCAGTTCACAGTCGGAGGGTTACGAGCAGTACTTC. Its translation: CASSSQSEGYEQYF. This chain joins TRBV27 and TRBJ2-7; D is possibly TRBD2 (6 bases). The CDR3 spans 14 residues. With 4 bases removed from V and 4 bases from J, the gap between germline ends came to 14 bases. From germline, CDR1 is MNHEY and CDR2 SMNVEV (reference sequence).

This clone was recorded a few times. This chain connects TRBV15 to TRBJ1-2, with 7 bases that match TRBD1. CDR1 is LNHNV and CDR2 is YYDKDF in the germline V gene (reference sequence). The ends lost 4 bases at V and 8 bases at J; junction bases unmatched: 7. This CDR3 has 13 residues. The CDR3 DNA is TGTGCCACCAGCACTCCAGGGGGTGGAGGCTACACCTTC. It codes for CATSTPGGGGYTF. The full variable domain, with the rest looked up from reference TRBV15 and TRBJ1-2, is DAMVIQNPRYQVTQFGKPVTLSCSQTLNHNVMYWYQQKSSQAPKLLFHYYDKDFNNEADTPDNFQSRRPNTSFCFLDIRSPGLGDTAMYLCATSTPGGGGYTFGSGTRLTVV.

This chain links TRBV18 with TRBJ1-2; no definite D call. V lost 1 base, J lost 8 bases, and 20 bases lay in between. The CDR3 totals 16 residues. Germline V CDR1 and CDR2: KGHSH, LQKENI. The CDR3 here is CASSPQSGEVTGGYTF. The CDR3 DNA reads as TGTGCCAGCTCACCACAATCGGGTGAGGTTACGGGAGGCTACACCTTC.

The chain has TRBV7-2 and TRBJ2-2; the D gene is possibly TRBD2 (6 bases). This CDR3 is 16 amino acids long. The ends were cut back, 1 base at V and 5 bases at J, with 14 bases in the middle. Germline CDR1 reads SGHTA; CDR2 reads FQGNSA. The CDR3 region is CASSLDLGGVTGELFF. CDR3 DNA: TGTGCCAGCAGCTTAGATCTGGGGGGAGTGACCGGGGAGCTGTTTTTT.

The rearrangement links TRBV27 to TRBJ2-1; no clear D. The length of the CDR3 is 15 residues. The germline V gene encodes CDR1 MNHEY and CDR2 SMNVEV (reference sequence). V lost 5 bases to trimming and J lost 7 bases, with 18 bases between them. The CDR3 region is CASSPYSSYQNEQFF. In DNA form, the CDR3 reads TGTGCCAGCAGTCCTTACTCTAGTTATCAGAATGAGCAGTTCTTC.

This clone was picked up one time. The chain carries TRBV2 and TRBJ2-1; TRBD2 aligns across 9 bases. The length of the CDR3 is 16 residues. The germline V gene has CDR1 SNHLY and CDR2 FYNNEI. After removal of 7 bases from V and 6 bases from J, the junction contained 13 bases not matched to a gene. The DNA for the CDR3 is TGTGCCAGCATGCTTTTAGCGGGAGTCCCGTTCAATGAGCAGTTCTTC. Protein product: CASMLLAGVPFNEQFF. Combining the CDR3 with reference TRBV2 and TRBJ2-1 gives the whole variable domain EPEVTQTPSHQVTQMGQEVILRCVPISNHLYFYWYRQILGQKVEFLVSFYNNEISEKSEIFDDQFSVERPDGSNFTLKIRSTKLEDSAMYFCASMLLAGVPFNEQFFGPGTRLTVL.

The V and J genes are TRBV29-1 and TRBJ2-7; D possibly corresponds to TRBD2 (6 bases). The CDR3 spans 13 residues. Germline V gene lookup returns CDR1 SQVTM and CDR2 ANQGSEA. V was clipped by 7 bases and J by 2 bases, with 15 bases between them. CDR3 coding DNA: TGCAGCGCCACGGAGGGCGGAACCTACGAGCAGTACTTC. This sequence encodes CSATEGGTYEQYF.